This TCR beta chain originates from a study of beta chain features in type 1 diabetes. On the study more broadly: The samples had 107,917,701 sorted cells examined in all.

The V gene lost 7 bases and the J gene lost 0 bases, with 13 bases spanning the gap. This CDR3 comprises 15 residues. CDR1 and CDR2 (germline): PRHDT, FYEKMQ (reference sequence). Sequencing targeted expressed TCRB transcripts, as all isolated RNA had been reverse transcribed. TCRdb's copy holds only in-frame clones and misses some; the assay was immunoSEQ multiplex PCR. Of 200,000 to 250,000 clones listed, approximately 10% are singletons. The rearrangement links TRBV13 to TRBJ2-1; D gene ambiguous. The sample comprised central memory CD4+ T cells from blood. This receptor was taken from a man aged 18-30 years in good health. CDR3: CASNFAGVSYNEQFF. DNA of the CDR3: TGTGCCAGCAACTTCGCTGGGGTCTCCTACAATGAGCAGTTCTTC.